These 2 T cell receptor beta chains share one sample of origin, sequenced in a study of shared clonotypes between healthy human individuals. Repertoires were generated with immunoSEQ multiplex PCR, while TCRdb's copy carries only in-frame clones and drops some. The sample records about 1.5 million clones, over 95% being singletons. The sequenced material came from naive CD4+ T cells sorted from blood. Subset indicated: CD45RA+ positively selected. These receptors were obtained from a man aged 30 to 39 in good health.

This clone was seen just once. The chain is built from TRBV10-1 and TRBJ2-1; D is perhaps TRBD1 (6 bases). CDR1 and CDR2 from the germline V gene are WNHNN and SYGVQD (reference sequence). The CDR3 is made up of 17 amino acids. V dropped 4 bases and J dropped 4 bases, with 20 bases sitting between them. The CDR3 DNA follows: TGCGCCAGCAGTGCCGGAGAGGGGGTCTCTTATTACAATGAGCAGTTCTTC. Its protein is CASSAGEGVSYYNEQFF.

In its sample, this clone was seen once. The chain carries TRBV5-5 and TRBJ1-2; 10 nucleotides agree with TRBD1. The CDR3 extends over 17 amino acids. Germline V CDR1 and CDR2: SGHKS, YYEKEE (reference sequence). V was clipped by 4 bases and J by 8 bases; unmatched bases: 17. The CDR3 region is CASSPDRGRRLFAGYTF. In DNA form, the CDR3 reads TGTGCCAGCAGCCCTGACAGGGGGCGGCGATTGTTTGCGGGCTACACCTTC.